The entry that follows covers one T cell receptor beta chain sequence. The source of the sample is a study of blood T cell repertoires in COVID-19. Study as a whole: Sources were T cells, B-cell-depleted T cells, or PBMCs; the material itself was cDNA or gDNA.

Trimming at V came to 6 bases and at J to 5 bases, leaving 8 bases not matched to a gene. The CDR3 spans 14 residues. The germline gives CDR1 KGHSH, CDR2 LQKENI. Sequenced by immunoSEQ multiplex PCR; TCRdb stores in-frame clones only, minus some. The sample lists roughly 88,000 clones, about 70% occurring once. The receptor was isolated from a woman aged 60 to 75 in a cohort sampled during active or convalescent COVID-19. V is TRBV18 and J is TRBJ2-5; TRBD1 aligns across 8 bases. Sequenced sample: peripheral blood. The CDR3 loop reads CASSRDRPPETQYF. As DNA, the CDR3 is TGTGCCAGCTCCCGGGACAGGCCTCCGGAGACCCAGTACTTC.